This T cell receptor beta chain was sequenced in a study of blood T cells in healthy people across ages. Each sample yielded at least 5 micrograms of PBMC total RNA. V was pared by 5 bases and J by 8 bases, with 6 bases between. Per germline, CDR1 LGHDT and CDR2 YNNKEL (reference sequence). This CDR3 is built from 11 residues. This clonotype appeared a few times. Alongside a J-beta primer mix, a sample-barcoded 5' primer served in a second PCR lasting roughly 6 to 11 cycles. CDR3-containing paired-end reads numbered at least 2.5 million in each sample. Using its own MiXCR run on the 5' RACE reads, TCRdb lists one record per CDR3 protein. The repertoire includes approximately 880,000 distinct CDR3 sequences, around 46% of them detected once, and 13% sits in the top ten.

The chain uses TRBV3-1 and TRBJ1-4, with D uncertain. The receptor was derived from a man aged 25 to 45 in good health. The sample taken for sequencing was blood. This chain's CDR3 is CASSGGEKLFF. CDR3 sequence (DNA): TGTGCCAGCAGCGGAGGGGAAAAACTGTTTTTT.